These 7 T cell receptor beta chains originate from one sample sequenced in a study of cytomegalovirus exposure and HLA in healthy donors. In the PCR, 60 Vbeta and 13 Jbeta primers were used. Assay: immunoSEQ multiplex PCR; the TCRdb copy retains only in-frame clones and omits some. The sample lists about 160,000 clones; around 75% were seen once. Sample: PBMCs. The receptors were gathered from a woman aged 18 to 35 in good health and CMV-seronegative.

This clone showed up just once. The CDR3 DNA sequence: TGTGCCAGTTCAGACAGTCCTTCGCCTTCCTATGGCTACACCTTC. It specifies CASSDSPSPSYGYTF. The V and J genes are TRBV19 and TRBJ1-2; D possibly corresponds to TRBD1 (5 bases). The CDR3 is 15 amino acids. Germline V CDR1 and CDR2: LNHDA, SQIVND (reference sequence). Trimming took off 8 bases at V and 4 bases at J, with 20 bases between the two ends.

The chain combines TRBV10-3 with TRBJ2-2, with TRBD2 matching over 9 bases. There are 15 residues in the CDR3. CDR1 is ENHRY, CDR2 SYGVKD, per germline. With 3 bases clipped from V and 6 bases from J, the junction kept 5 bases outside the gene matches. The chain's CDR3 is CAISEVAGAPGELFF. As DNA, the CDR3 is TGTGCCATCAGTGAAGTAGCGGGAGCCCCCGGGGAGCTGTTTTTT.

The chain combines TRBV7-2 with TRBJ2-1, with 11 bases matching TRBD2. J gave up 7 bases and V 4 bases, and 6 bases lay outside the gene matches. CDR1 and CDR2 from the germline V gene are SGHTA and FQGNSA. The CDR3 consists of 15 residues. The CDR3 loop reads CASSWGLAVRNEQFF. CDR3 DNA sequence: TGTGCCAGCAGCTGGGGACTAGCGGTGCGTAATGAGCAGTTCTTC.

V and J are TRBV5-1 and TRBJ1-5; D may be TRBD1 (6 bases). V was pared by 0 bases and J by 4 bases, with 11 bases between. The CDR3 spans 15 residues. Germline-derived CDR1 and CDR2 are SGHRS and YFSETQ. The CDR3 reads CASSLAGEANQPQHF. In DNA form, the CDR3 reads TGCGCCAGCAGCTTGGCAGGGGAAGCAAATCAGCCCCAGCATTTT.

The chain has TRBV19 and TRBJ2-3; D is perhaps TRBD2 (7 bases). V was shortened by 3 bases and J by 5 bases, with 18 bases between the two germline ends. This CDR3 spans 16 amino acids. Germline assignment: CDR1 LNHDA and CDR2 SQIVND (reference sequence). The CDR3: CASSISAGAPEDTQYF. The CDR3 DNA is TGTGCCAGTAGTATTTCGGCGGGGGCCCCTGAAGATACGCAGTATTTT.

This clone was picked up one time. The J gene is TRBJ2-1, the V gene TRBV27; 11 positions agree with TRBD2. The germline gives CDR1 MNHEY, CDR2 SMNVEV (reference sequence). V was pared by 6 bases and J by 7 bases, with 5 bases of the junction left unmatched. The CDR3 spans 14 residues. The CDR3 bases are TGTGCCAGCAGCCTAGCGGGGGGAGGAAATGAGCAGTTCTTC. This translates into CASSLAGGGNEQFF.

This sequence joins TRBV28 and TRBJ1-2; 7 bases are shared with TRBD1. The V segment lost 6 bases and the J segment 8 bases; nucleotides outside the gene matches: 6. The CDR3 is made up of 12 amino acids. In germline, CDR1 is MDHEN, CDR2 SYDVKM. CDR3 amino acids: CASSYRGGGYTF. In DNA, the CDR3 is TGTGCCAGCAGCTACAGGGGAGGAGGCTACACCTTC.